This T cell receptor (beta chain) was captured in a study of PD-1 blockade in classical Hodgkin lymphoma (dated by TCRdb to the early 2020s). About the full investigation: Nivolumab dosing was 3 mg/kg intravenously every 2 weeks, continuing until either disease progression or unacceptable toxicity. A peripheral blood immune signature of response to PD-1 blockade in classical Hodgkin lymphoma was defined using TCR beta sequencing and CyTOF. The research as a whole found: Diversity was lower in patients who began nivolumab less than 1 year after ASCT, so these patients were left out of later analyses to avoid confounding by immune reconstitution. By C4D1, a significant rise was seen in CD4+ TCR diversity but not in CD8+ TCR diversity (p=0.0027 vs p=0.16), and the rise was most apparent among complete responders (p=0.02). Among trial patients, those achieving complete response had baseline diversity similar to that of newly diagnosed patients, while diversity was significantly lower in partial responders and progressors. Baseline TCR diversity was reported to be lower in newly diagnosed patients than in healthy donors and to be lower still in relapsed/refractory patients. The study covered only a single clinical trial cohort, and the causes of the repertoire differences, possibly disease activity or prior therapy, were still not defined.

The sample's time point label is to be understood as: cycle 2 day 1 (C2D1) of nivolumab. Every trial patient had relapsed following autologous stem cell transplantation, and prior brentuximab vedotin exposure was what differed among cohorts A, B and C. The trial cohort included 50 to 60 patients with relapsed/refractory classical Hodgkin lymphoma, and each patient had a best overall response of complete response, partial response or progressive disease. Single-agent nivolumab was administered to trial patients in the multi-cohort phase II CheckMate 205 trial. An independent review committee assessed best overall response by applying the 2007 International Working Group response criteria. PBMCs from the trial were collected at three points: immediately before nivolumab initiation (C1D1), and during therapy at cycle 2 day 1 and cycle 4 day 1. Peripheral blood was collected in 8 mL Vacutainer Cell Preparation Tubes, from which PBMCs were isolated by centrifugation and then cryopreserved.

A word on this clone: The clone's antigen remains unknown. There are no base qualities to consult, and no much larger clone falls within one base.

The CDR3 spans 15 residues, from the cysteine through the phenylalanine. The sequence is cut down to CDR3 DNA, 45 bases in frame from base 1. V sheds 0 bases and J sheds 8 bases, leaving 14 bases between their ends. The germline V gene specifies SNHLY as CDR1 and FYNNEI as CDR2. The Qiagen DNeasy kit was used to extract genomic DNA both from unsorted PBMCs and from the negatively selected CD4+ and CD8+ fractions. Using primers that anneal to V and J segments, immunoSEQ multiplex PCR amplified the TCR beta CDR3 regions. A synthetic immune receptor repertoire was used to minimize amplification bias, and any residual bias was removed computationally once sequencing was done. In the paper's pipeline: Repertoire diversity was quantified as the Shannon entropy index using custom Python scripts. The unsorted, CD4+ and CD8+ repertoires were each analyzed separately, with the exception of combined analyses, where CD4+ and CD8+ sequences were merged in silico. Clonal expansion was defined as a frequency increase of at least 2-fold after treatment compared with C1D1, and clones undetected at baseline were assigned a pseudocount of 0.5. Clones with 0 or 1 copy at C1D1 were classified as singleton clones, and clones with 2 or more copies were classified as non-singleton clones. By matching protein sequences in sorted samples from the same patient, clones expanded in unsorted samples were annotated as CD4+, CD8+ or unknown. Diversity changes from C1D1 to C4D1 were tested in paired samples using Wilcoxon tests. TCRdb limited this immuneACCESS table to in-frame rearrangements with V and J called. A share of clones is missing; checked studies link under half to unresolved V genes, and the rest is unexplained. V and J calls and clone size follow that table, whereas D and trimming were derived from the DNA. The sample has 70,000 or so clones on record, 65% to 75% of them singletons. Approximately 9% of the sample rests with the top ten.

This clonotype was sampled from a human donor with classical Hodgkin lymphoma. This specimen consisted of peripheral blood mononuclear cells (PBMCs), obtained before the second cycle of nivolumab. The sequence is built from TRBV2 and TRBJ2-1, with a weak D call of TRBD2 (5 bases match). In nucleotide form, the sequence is TGTGCCAGCAGTGAAGCGGGAGCTGTCTGGGATGAGCAGTTCTTC. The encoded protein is CASSEAGAVWDEQFF. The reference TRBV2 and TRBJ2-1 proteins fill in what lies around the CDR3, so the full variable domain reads EPEVTQTPSHQVTQMGQEVILRCVPISNHLYFYWYRQILGQKVEFLVSFYNNEISEKSEIFDDQFSVERPDGSNFTLKIRSTKLEDSAMYFCASSEAGAVWDEQFFGPGTRLTVL.